The clone carrying this T cell receptor (beta chain) came up many times. The antigen is unknown. The second PCR ran roughly 6 to 12 cycles with a sample-barcoded 5' primer and J-beta primers. TCRdb recomputed calls from the 5' RACE reads with MiXCR, one row per CDR3 protein. The table has 700,000 or so distinct CDR3 sequences, around 43% seen once. CDR3 length: 13 residues. Trimming stripped 7 bases from V and 2 bases from J, with 10 bases between. The germline V gene encodes CDR1 SGHTA and CDR2 FQGNSA. Approximately 10 milliliters was the volume of peripheral blood drawn from each donor. The authors extracted at least 6 micrograms of total RNA per sample. This sample stems from a study of blood T cells in healthy people across ages. Whole-study results and caveats: Per million T cells, the diversity of TCR beta decreased roughly linearly as age advanced.

The clonotype was recovered from a man aged 80 or over in good health. The rearrangement links TRBV7-2 to TRBJ2-3; possible D gene TRBD1, 5 bases. Sequencing used blood. CDR3 nucleotides: TGTGCCAGCAAGCAGGACATCACAGATACGCAGTATTTT. Protein: CASKQDITDTQYF.